The present entry profiles one T cell receptor (beta chain) with its context. TCRdb keeps only in-frame clones here, not all; method: immunoSEQ multiplex PCR. The repertoire holds 95,000 to 100,000 clones, approximately 86% seen once, with less than 2% in the top ten. The trim removed 1 base at V and 2 bases at J, leaving 1 base unmatched. Germline lookup yields CDR1 SGHRS and CDR2 YFSETQ. This CDR3 has 14 residues. This specimen comes from a study of blood T cell repertoires in COVID-19. Study context: Material from acute and convalescent COVID-19 was sourced from the United States, Italy and Spain.

The source material was peripheral blood. This sequence originates from a man older than 75 with acute or convalescent COVID-19. The chain uses TRBV5-1 and TRBJ1-2; 8 bases fit TRBD1. CDR3 bases: TGCGCCAGCAGCTTGACAGGGGGAAACTATGGCTACACCTTC. It is translated as CASSLTGGNYGYTF.